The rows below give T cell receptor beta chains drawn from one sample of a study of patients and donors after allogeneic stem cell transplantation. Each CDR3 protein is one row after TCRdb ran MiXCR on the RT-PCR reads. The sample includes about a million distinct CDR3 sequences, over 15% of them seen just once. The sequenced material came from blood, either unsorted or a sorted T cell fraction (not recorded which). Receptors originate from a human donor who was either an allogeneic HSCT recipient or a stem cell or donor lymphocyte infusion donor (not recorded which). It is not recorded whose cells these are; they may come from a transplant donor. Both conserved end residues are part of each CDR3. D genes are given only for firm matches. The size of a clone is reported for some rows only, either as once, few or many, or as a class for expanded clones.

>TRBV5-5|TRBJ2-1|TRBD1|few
TGTGCCAGCAGCTTGGTGGACAGGGGCCTCCCTCCTTACAATGAGCAGTTCTTC
CASSLVDRGLPPYNEQFF
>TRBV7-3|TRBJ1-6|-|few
TGTGCCAGCAGTTTTTTACCAGGGGTCGGTAATTCACCCCTCCACTTT
CASSFLPGVGNSPLHF
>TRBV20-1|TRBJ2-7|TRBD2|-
TGCAGTGCTAGAGATCCCTCCCTAGCGGGAGTAGAGCAGTACTTC
CSARDPSLAGVEQYF
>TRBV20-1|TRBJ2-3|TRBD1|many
TGCAGTGCTAAAGACAGGGGGCCGGATACGCAGTATTTT
CSAKDRGPDTQYF
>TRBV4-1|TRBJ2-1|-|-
TGCGCCAGCAGCCAAGCTACTGGAAGCTCCTACAATGAGCAGTTCTTC
CASSQATGSSYNEQFF
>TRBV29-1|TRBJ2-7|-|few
TGCAGCGTTGCGCCCACGACCTACGAGCAGTACTTC
CSVAPTTYEQYF
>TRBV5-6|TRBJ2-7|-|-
TGTGCCAGCAGCTGGACCCCACGGGGCGAGCAGTACTTC
CASSWTPRGEQYF
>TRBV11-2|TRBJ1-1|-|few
TGTGCCAGCACCCCTACAGGAAATGAAGCTTTCTTT
CASTPTGNEAFF
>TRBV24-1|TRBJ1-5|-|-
TGTGCCACCAGTGATCGACAGGTAGGAAATCAGCCCCAGCATTTT
CATSDRQVGNQPQHF
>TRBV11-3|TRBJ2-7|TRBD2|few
TGTGCCAGCAGCCCTAGCGGGAGTGGCACCTACGAGCAGTACTTC
CASSPSGSGTYEQYF
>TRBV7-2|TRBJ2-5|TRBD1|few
TGTGCCAGCAGCTCCGAGGGTAGGGGGCACGAGACCCAGTACTTC
CASSSEGRGHETQYF
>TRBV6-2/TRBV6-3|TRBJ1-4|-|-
TGTGCCAGCAGTTGGGGGCGCACTAATGAAAAACTGTTTTTT
CASSWGRTNEKLFF
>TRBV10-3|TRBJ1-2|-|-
TGTGCCATCAGTGCTCCTGGGGTAGGGGACTATGGCTACACCTTC
CAISAPGVGDYGYTF
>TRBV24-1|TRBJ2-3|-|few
TGTGCCACCAGTTCTGAGGACATCTCTAGCACAGATACGCAGTATTTT
CATSSEDISSTDTQYF
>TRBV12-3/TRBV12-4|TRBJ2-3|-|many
TGTGCCAGCAGTCACCCGGGACAAGGGTTCACAGATACGCAGTATTTT
CASSHPGQGFTDTQYF
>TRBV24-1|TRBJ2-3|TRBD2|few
TGTGCCACCAGTGATTCCCCCACTAGCGGGGAGGCAGATACGCAGTATTTT
CATSDSPTSGEADTQYF
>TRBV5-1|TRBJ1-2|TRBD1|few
TGCGCCAGCAGCCTACACGGACAGGGGGACTATGGCTACACCTTC
CASSLHGQGDYGYTF
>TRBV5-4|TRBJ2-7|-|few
TGTGCCAGCAGCTTTGAGGGGATATTTTACGAGCAGTACTTC
CASSFEGIFYEQYF
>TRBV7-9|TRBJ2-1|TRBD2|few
TGTGCCAGCAGCGAGACTAGCGGAGCTACCAATGAGCAGTTCTTC
CASSETSGATNEQFF
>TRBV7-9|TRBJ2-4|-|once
TGTGCCAGCAGCTTCCTTGGTCGGGAGGCCAAAAACATTCAGTACTTC
CASSFLGREAKNIQYF
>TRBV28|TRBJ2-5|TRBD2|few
TGTGCCAGCAGTACCGCGGGACTAGGAGAGACCCAGTACTTC
CASSTAGLGETQYF
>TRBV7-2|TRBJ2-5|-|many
TGTGCCAGCAGCCCGTTGTTAGAGACCCAGTACTTC
CASSPLLETQYF
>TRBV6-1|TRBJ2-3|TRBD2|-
TGTGCCAGCAGGGCACCGGGACTAGCGGGGGGGGATACGCAGTATTTT
CASRAPGLAGGDTQYF
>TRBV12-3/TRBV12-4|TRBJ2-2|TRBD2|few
TGTGCCAGCAGTTTGTCTATACTAGCGGGAGACCCCGGGGAGCTGTTTTTT
CASSLSILAGDPGELFF
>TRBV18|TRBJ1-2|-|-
TGTGCCAGCTCACTAGGACCCTGGTCCTATGGCTACACCTTC
CASSLGPWSYGYTF
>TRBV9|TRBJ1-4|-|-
TGTGCCAGTAACAGCGGGGCCGGGGGTTATAATGAAAAACTGTTTTTT
CASNSGAGGYNEKLFF
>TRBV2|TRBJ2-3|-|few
TGTGCCAGCAGACGGGGGGCTACGCAGTATTTT
CASRRGATQYF
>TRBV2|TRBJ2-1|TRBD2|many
TGTGCCAGCTTGGGGGCATTGGCTAGCGGGAAGCAGTTCTTC
CASLGALASGKQFF
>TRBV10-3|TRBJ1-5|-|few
TGTGCCATCAGGCCCGAGGGTAGCAATCAGCCCCAGCATTTT
CAIRPEGSNQPQHF
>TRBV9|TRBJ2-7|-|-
TGTGCCAGCAGCGTAGATCCGGTCTACGAGCAGTACTTC
CASSVDPVYEQYF
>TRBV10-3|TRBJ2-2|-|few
TGTGCCATCAGTGAGTCCGGGGAGCTGTTTTTT
CAISESGELFF
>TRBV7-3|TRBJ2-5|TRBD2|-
TGTGCCAGCAGGGAGCGGGATGGTCGGGGTGAGACCCAGTACTTC
CASRERDGRGETQYF
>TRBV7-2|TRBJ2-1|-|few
TGTGCCAGCAGCCCCTCAGGGATTTACAATGAGCAGTTCTTC
CASSPSGIYNEQFF
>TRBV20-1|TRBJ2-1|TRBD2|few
TGCAGTGCTAGGGGACTAGCGGGGGGGTTGGGTGAGCAGTTCTTC
CSARGLAGGLGEQFF
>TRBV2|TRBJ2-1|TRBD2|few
TGTGCCAGCAGTGAACCGGGTTGGGGGACTAGCGATCACAATGAGCAGTTCTTC
CASSEPGWGTSDHNEQFF
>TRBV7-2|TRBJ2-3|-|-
TGTGCCAGCAGCACTGGCCGAGGGGGGTATTCAGATACGCAGTATTTT
CASSTGRGGYSDTQYF
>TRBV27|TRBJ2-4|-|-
TGTGCCAGCAGTTTAGAGAAGGGCTACATTCAGTACTTC
CASSLEKGYIQYF